This T cell receptor (beta chain) comes out of a study of sequential checkpoint blockade in melanoma (dated by TCRdb to between 2017 and 2020). Background on the whole study: Using 1:1 randomization, the trial assigned patients either to first-line nivolumab followed by ipilimumab (arm A) or to ipilimumab followed by nivolumab (arm B). Both trial sequences were followed by maintenance nivolumab. Points the paper makes about the study in general: Larger, independent patient cohorts are needed to validate the response-prediction model that combines TCR metrics and mutation burden.

Interpreted using the paper, the treatment or condition label stands for: randomized to nivolumab then ipilimumab (arm A) or the reverse (arm B). None of the trial patients had been given prior DNA-damaging chemotherapy. Thawed PBMCs were sorted on a FACS Aria II flow cytometer to isolate live CD3+CD8+ cells negative for CD19 and CD56. Samples came from patients with melanoma in CheckMate 064, a randomized, open-label phase II trial of sequential checkpoint blockade. Leukapheresis was used to collect peripheral blood mononuclear cells, which were then purified with Ficoll-Paque and frozen in human serum with roughly 10% DMSO. Immediately after sorting, the purity of sorted blood CD3+CD8+ cells was verified to be >95%, after which DNA was extracted. Measured from the cysteine to the phenylalanine, the CDR3 is 14 residues long. Only CDR3 DNA remains: 42 bases, in frame from the first base. Trimming removed 5 bases from V and 7 bases from J; the gene matches leave 5 bases unexplained. CDR1 and CDR2 were assigned from the germline V gene (reference sequence) as MNHEY and SMNVEV.

On this clone: No antigen is known for it. It has no much larger one-base neighbor in the sample; base qualities were not kept.

TCRbeta CDR3 regions were immunosequenced from genomic DNA with the immunoSEQ Assay. Before high-throughput sequencing, genomic DNA was amplified using bias-controlled multiplex PCR. The original methods were these. To quantify the absolute abundance of each unique TCRbeta CDR3 region, the sequences were collapsed and filtered. Clonality, defined as 1 minus Pielou's evenness, was calculated using only productive rearrangements. Clones with significantly greater frequencies in on-treatment versus baseline samples were identified using a previously published method. TCRdb took this table from immuneACCESS and kept in-frame rearrangements with V and J called. Such tables lack part of the clones; where checked against another copy, unresolved V genes explain under half of the gap, and the rest is unexplained. The DNA gave D and trimming, while V, J and clone size come from that table. The sample has approximately 15,000 clones on record, 77% of them singletons. The top ten constitute approximately 30% of the sample.

This TCR was sampled from a human donor with melanoma. The rearrangement joined TRBV27 to TRBJ1-6, and TRBD1 aligns with 7 junction nucleotides. The source material was CD8+ T cells sorted from blood (inferred from file names), sampled from a patient given nivolumab and ipilimumab in sequence. At the DNA level, the sequence is TGTGCCAGCAGTCTAGGACAGGCCAATTCACCCCTCCACTTT. This translates into CASSLGQANSPLHF.